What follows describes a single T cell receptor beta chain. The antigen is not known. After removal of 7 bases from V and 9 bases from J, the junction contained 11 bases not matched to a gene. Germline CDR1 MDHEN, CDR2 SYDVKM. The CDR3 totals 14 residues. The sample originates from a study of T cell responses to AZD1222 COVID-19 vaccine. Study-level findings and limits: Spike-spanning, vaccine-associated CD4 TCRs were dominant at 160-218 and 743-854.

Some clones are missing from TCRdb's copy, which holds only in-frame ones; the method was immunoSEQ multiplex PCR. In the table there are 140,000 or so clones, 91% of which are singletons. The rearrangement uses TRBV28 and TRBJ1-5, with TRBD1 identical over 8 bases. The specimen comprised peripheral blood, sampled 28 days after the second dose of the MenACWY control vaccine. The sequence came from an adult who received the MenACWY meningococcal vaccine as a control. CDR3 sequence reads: CASTPGGLLLPQHF. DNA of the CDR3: TGTGCCAGCACCCCAGGGGGCTTGCTCTTGCCCCAGCATTTT. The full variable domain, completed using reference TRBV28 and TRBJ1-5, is DVKVTQSSRYLVKRTGEKVFLECVQDMDHENMFWYRQDPGLGLRLIYFSYDVKMKEKGDIPEGYSVSREKKERFSLILESASTNQTSMYLCASTPGGLLLPQHFGDGTRLSIL.